A selection of T cell receptor beta chains follows, all from one sample in a study of T-cell memory formation after mild COVID-19. MiXCR was run by TCRdb on the 5' RACE reads, yielding one entry per CDR3 protein. The sample contains around 110,000 distinct CDR3 sequences, over 15% of which appear only once. Sample: PBMCs or a T cell subset sorted from them (not recorded which). These receptors all stem from an adult woman who had mild COVID-19 (a few samples of this study predate the infection). Cell type and time point are not known. Each CDR3 is given with its conserved first and last residue. The D gene is left open where the match is weak. Not every row has a clone size; where given, it reads once, few, many or a size class.

size: .
V: TRBV12-3/TRBV12-4
D: .
J: TRBJ1-1
CDR3: CASSLTVVNTEAFF
DNA: TGTGCCAGCAGCCTGACAGTAGTGAACACTGAAGCTTTCTTT

size: .
V: TRBV11-2
D: .
J: TRBJ2-5
CDR3: CASSLQQAQETQYF
DNA: TGTGCCAGCAGCTTACAGCAGGCCCAAGAGACCCAGTACTTC

size: .
V: TRBV7-9
D: .
J: TRBJ1-6
CDR3: CASSFTPPGDSPLHF
DNA: TGTGCCAGCAGCTTCACGCCACCTGGAGATTCACCCCTCCACTTT

size: few
V: TRBV28
D: .
J: TRBJ2-2
CDR3: CASILTGRTLNTGELFF
DNA: TGTGCCAGCATCCTAACCGGGCGGACTCTAAACACCGGGGAGCTGTTTTTT

size: few
V: TRBV5-5
D: TRBD1
J: TRBJ1-2
CDR3: CASSFLDRGHNYGYTF
DNA: TGTGCCAGCAGCTTCCTGGACAGGGGGCATAACTATGGCTACACCTTC

size: .
V: TRBV5-6
D: .
J: TRBJ2-1
CDR3: CASSVSGASDEQFF
DNA: TGTGCCAGCAGCGTTTCCGGGGCTAGCGATGAGCAGTTCTTC

size: few
V: TRBV7-8
D: TRBD2
J: TRBJ2-7
CDR3: CASSLGPGGYEQYF
DNA: TGTGCCAGCAGCTTAGGGCCCGGGGGGTACGAGCAGTACTTC

size: .
V: TRBV27
D: .
J: TRBJ1-1
CDR3: CASSLGRMNTEAFF
DNA: TGTGCCAGCAGTTTAGGACGGATGAACACTGAAGCTTTCTTT

size: few
V: TRBV7-8
D: TRBD1
J: TRBJ2-7
CDR3: CASSLYRDSSSYEQYF
DNA: TGTGCCAGCAGCCTATACCGGGACAGCAGCTCCTACGAGCAGTACTTC

size: few
V: TRBV5-1
D: TRBD2
J: TRBJ2-3
CDR3: CASSLGEGSDTQYF
DNA: TGCGCCAGCAGCTTGGGGGAGGGGTCAGATACGCAGTATTTT

size: few
V: TRBV12-3/TRBV12-4
D: TRBD1
J: TRBJ1-5
CDR3: CASSPTGTGGYQPQHF
DNA: TGTGCCAGCAGCCCTACCGGGACAGGGGGTTATCAGCCCCAGCATTTT

size: few
V: TRBV7-9
D: .
J: TRBJ1-1
CDR3: CASSREGTQNTEAFF
DNA: TGTGCCAGCAGCCGCGAAGGTACACAGAACACTGAAGCTTTCTTT

size: few
V: TRBV9
D: .
J: TRBJ2-7
CDR3: CASSVGDFSYEQYF
DNA: TGTGCCAGCAGCGTGGGGGACTTTTCCTACGAGCAGTACTTC

size: many
V: TRBV19
D: TRBD1
J: TRBJ2-7
CDR3: CASSPGTGGPYEQYF
DNA: TGTGCCAGTAGTCCCGGGACAGGGGGACCCTACGAGCAGTACTTC

size: .
V: TRBV20-1
D: .
J: TRBJ1-3
CDR3: CSARGTHSGNTIYF
DNA: TGCAGTGCTAGAGGGACCCACTCTGGAAACACCATATATTTT

size: many
V: TRBV5-1
D: .
J: TRBJ2-1
CDR3: CASSLDPGTLSTYNEQFF
DNA: TGCGCCAGCAGCTTGGACCCCGGGACACTAAGTACCTACAATGAGCAGTTCTTC

size: few
V: TRBV7-9
D: TRBD2
J: TRBJ2-7
CDR3: CASSPQREGLGSGGYEQYF
DNA: TGTGCCAGCAGCCCCCAGCGGGAGGGCCTCGGGAGCGGAGGGTACGAGCAGTACTTC

size: .
V: TRBV3-1
D: TRBD1
J: TRBJ1-1
CDR3: CASSQEGGTGTTEAFF
DNA: TGTGCCAGCAGCCAAGAGGGGGGGACAGGGACTACTGAAGCTTTCTTT

size: medium-sized
V: TRBV12-3/TRBV12-4
D: .
J: TRBJ2-1
CDR3: CASSSQGGGEQFF
DNA: TGTGCCAGCAGTTCACAGGGCGGAGGTGAGCAGTTCTTC

size: .
V: TRBV14
D: TRBD2
J: TRBJ2-1
CDR3: CASSPLAGGTYNEQFF
DNA: TGTGCCAGCAGCCCACTAGCGGGGGGGACTTACAATGAGCAGTTCTTC

size: few
V: TRBV7-6
D: .
J: TRBJ2-2
CDR3: CASSLVGDASTGELFF
DNA: TGTGCCAGCAGCTTAGTGGGGGACGCAAGCACCGGGGAGCTGTTTTTT

size: .
V: TRBV12-3/TRBV12-4
D: TRBD2
J: TRBJ2-7
CDR3: CASSSSTSGYEQYF
DNA: TGTGCCAGCAGTTCCTCGACTAGCGGCTACGAGCAGTACTTC

size: few
V: TRBV7-8
D: .
J: TRBJ2-5
CDR3: CASSLGEATGGETQYF
DNA: TGTGCCAGCAGCTTAGGGGAGGCGACAGGCGGAGAGACCCAGTACTTC

size: .
V: TRBV6-2/TRBV6-3
D: TRBD2
J: TRBJ2-7
CDR3: CASSYGLAVPYEQYF
DNA: TGTGCCAGCAGTTACGGACTAGCGGTTCCCTACGAGCAGTACTTC

size: few
V: TRBV27
D: TRBD1
J: TRBJ2-7
CDR3: CASSLVRQGAYEQYF
DNA: TGTGCCAGCAGTTTGGTCCGGCAGGGGGCTTACGAGCAGTACTTC

size: few
V: TRBV5-6
D: TRBD2
J: TRBJ2-2
CDR3: CASSLTSDANTGELFF
DNA: TGTGCCAGCAGCTTGACTAGCGATGCGAACACCGGGGAGCTGTTTTTT

size: .
V: TRBV6-5
D: .
J: TRBJ1-3
CDR3: CASSFYSSGNTIYF
DNA: TGTGCCAGCAGTTTCTACAGCTCTGGAAACACCATATATTTT

size: few
V: TRBV30
D: TRBD1
J: TRBJ2-7
CDR3: CAWGQGLSYEQYF
DNA: TGTGCCTGGGGACAGGGCCTCTCCTACGAGCAGTACTTC

size: .
V: TRBV19
D: TRBD1
J: TRBJ2-7
CDR3: CASSPETGGSYEQYF
DNA: TGTGCCAGTAGCCCTGAGACAGGGGGATCCTACGAGCAGTACTTC

size: .
V: TRBV20-1
D: .
J: TRBJ2-3
CDR3: CSATNREGTDTQYF
DNA: TGCAGTGCTACCAACAGGGAAGGTACAGATACGCAGTATTTT

size: .
V: TRBV7-9
D: .
J: TRBJ2-2
CDR3: CASSADQANTGELFF
DNA: TGTGCCAGCAGCGCAGACCAAGCGAACACCGGGGAGCTGTTTTTT

size: .
V: TRBV9
D: .
J: TRBJ2-1
CDR3: CASSVEDGVGGEQFF
DNA: TGTGCCAGCAGCGTAGAGGACGGTGTGGGGGGTGAGCAGTTCTTC

size: many
V: TRBV12-3/TRBV12-4
D: TRBD2
J: TRBJ2-3
CDR3: CASSQLAGSTDTQYF
DNA: TGTGCCAGCAGTCAACTAGCGGGGAGCACAGATACGCAGTATTTT

size: few
V: TRBV4-3
D: .
J: TRBJ2-5
CDR3: CASSQGGSGRGQETQYF
DNA: TGCGCCAGCAGCCAAGGAGGATCGGGGAGAGGCCAAGAGACCCAGTACTTC

size: few
V: TRBV29-1
D: .
J: TRBJ2-2
CDR3: CSVRGQNTGELFF
DNA: TGCAGCGTAAGGGGACAGAACACCGGGGAGCTGTTTTTT

size: .
V: TRBV9
D: TRBD2
J: TRBJ2-1
CDR3: CASSVVDSLGEGQFF
DNA: TGTGCCAGCAGCGTAGTGGATTCATTAGGGGAGGGGCAGTTCTTC

size: .
V: TRBV12-3/TRBV12-4
D: .
J: TRBJ2-7
CDR3: CASQGFPTYEQYF
DNA: TGTGCCAGCCAGGGTTTCCCCACCTACGAGCAGTACTTC

size: few
V: TRBV11-2
D: TRBD2
J: TRBJ2-1
CDR3: CASSRGLAGIFSPYNEQFF
DNA: TGTGCCAGCAGCAGGGGACTAGCGGGAATATTTTCACCCTACAATGAGCAGTTCTTC

size: few
V: TRBV20-1
D: TRBD1
J: TRBJ1-2
CDR3: CSARSRDRAKVYYGYTF
DNA: TGCAGTGCTAGAAGCCGGGACAGGGCAAAAGTTTACTATGGCTACACCTTC

size: few
V: TRBV27
D: TRBD2
J: TRBJ2-2
CDR3: CASSPWTSGPVTGELFF
DNA: TGTGCCAGCAGTCCATGGACTAGCGGACCCGTCACCGGGGAGCTGTTTTTT

size: few
V: TRBV6-5
D: TRBD2
J: TRBJ2-1
CDR3: CASSLTSGATIEQFF
DNA: TGTGCCAGCAGTCTTACTAGCGGGGCAACAATAGAGCAGTTCTTC

size: .
V: TRBV24-1
D: .
J: TRBJ2-4
CDR3: CATSDSGRTAGLSGILVKNIQYF
DNA: TGTGCCACCAGTGATAGCGGCAGGACCGCAGGTTTAAGTGGGATATTGGTCAAAAACATTCAGTACTTC

size: .
V: TRBV6-5
D: .
J: TRBJ2-2
CDR3: CASRGRTVNTGELFF
DNA: TGTGCCAGCAGAGGCCGGACAGTGAACACCGGGGAGCTGTTTTTT

size: .
V: TRBV11-3
D: .
J: TRBJ2-3
CDR3: CASSPSPPDTQYF
DNA: TGTGCCAGCAGCCCATCCCCCCCAGATACGCAGTATTTT

size: .
V: TRBV10-3
D: .
J: TRBJ1-2
CDR3: CAISEGTIFSGIGGYTF
DNA: TGTGCCATCAGTGAAGGGACGATATTCTCCGGAATCGGTGGCTACACCTTC

size: medium-sized
V: TRBV12-3/TRBV12-4
D: TRBD1
J: TRBJ1-3
CDR3: CASRSTGGGSGNTIYF
DNA: TGTGCCAGCAGAAGCACAGGGGGAGGCTCTGGAAACACCATATATTTT

size: few
V: TRBV6-5
D: TRBD2
J: TRBJ2-7
CDR3: CASRRTSGAYEQYF
DNA: TGTGCCAGCAGACGAACTAGCGGGGCATACGAGCAGTACTTC

size: .
V: TRBV15
D: .
J: TRBJ2-1
CDR3: CATSRAPGSVYNEQFF
DNA: TGTGCCACCAGCAGGGCCCCCGGGTCGGTCTACAATGAGCAGTTCTTC

size: .
V: TRBV6-6
D: .
J: TRBJ2-1
CDR3: CASNDRFPEQFF
DNA: TGTGCCAGCAACGACCGTTTCCCTGAGCAGTTCTTC

size: .
V: TRBV18
D: .
J: TRBJ2-3
CDR3: CASSELGGQDTQYF
DNA: TGTGCCAGCTCTGAGCTCGGGGGCCAAGATACGCAGTATTTT

size: few
V: TRBV9
D: TRBD2
J: TRBJ2-1
CDR3: CASNSGSEINEQFF
DNA: TGTGCCAGCAATAGCGGGAGTGAAATCAATGAGCAGTTCTTC

size: few
V: TRBV7-9
D: .
J: TRBJ1-2
CDR3: CASSSTVSYGYTF
DNA: TGTGCCAGCAGCTCTACAGTGAGCTATGGCTACACCTTC

size: few
V: TRBV29-1
D: .
J: TRBJ2-2
CDR3: CSVRGGTGELFF
DNA: TGCAGCGTACGAGGGGGCACCGGGGAGCTGTTTTTT

size: few
V: TRBV4-1
D: .
J: TRBJ1-4
CDR3: CASSKAGEGNEKLFF
DNA: TGCGCCAGCTCTAAAGCGGGGGAGGGTAATGAAAAACTGTTTTTT

size: .
V: TRBV6-5
D: .
J: TRBJ1-1
CDR3: CASGWGDTEAFF
DNA: TGTGCCAGCGGATGGGGGGACACTGAAGCTTTCTTT